This T cell receptor beta chain was sequenced for a study of tumor-infiltrating lymphocytes in primary liver carcinoma. The overall study: The patients comprised men and women between the ages of 30 and 69 years.

Regarding the study as a whole: Tumors had a significantly higher top-250-clone fraction than blood (p = 0.039).

Total RNA and DNA came together from approximately 20-30 mg of bulk tissue without cell sorting. The patients carried chronic HBV infection and had received no treatment. Viable tumor cell content exceeded 80% in every tumor sample. The CDR3 runs to 17 residues. Germline CDR1 reads SGDLS; CDR2 reads YYNGEE. With 4 bases clipped from V and 2 bases from J, the junction kept 12 bases outside the gene matches. Of note for this clonotype: Its antigen is not identified. This clone may be a read error of a much larger clone one base away.

From 450 to 600 ng total RNA, TCR beta cDNA was generated with a primer in the constant region. The TCR beta library was amplified through three nested multiplex PCR rounds in a modified ARM-PCR procedure. Investigators reported that the first two PCR rounds, at approximately 11 cycles each, used TRBV1-TRBV30 forward primers with a C-beta reverse primer. TCRdb re-derived calls from the multiplex PCR reads in MiXCR, one entry per CDR3 protein. The table has 45,000 to 65,000 distinct CDR3 sequences, roughly 80% seen once. This clonotype was obtained from a man aged 35 to 55 with primary liver carcinoma and hepatitis B virus infection. The rearrangement joins TRBV9 to TRBJ2-1; the match to TRBD2 covers 7 bases. Input material: liver tumor tissue from sampling region 5. The sample's subset: tumor region T5, tumor centre. Written as DNA, the CDR3 is TGTGCCAGCAGCTCCAGCACGTCTAGCGGAGCCTACAATGAGCAGTTCTTC. Amino acids: CASSSSTSSGAYNEQFF.